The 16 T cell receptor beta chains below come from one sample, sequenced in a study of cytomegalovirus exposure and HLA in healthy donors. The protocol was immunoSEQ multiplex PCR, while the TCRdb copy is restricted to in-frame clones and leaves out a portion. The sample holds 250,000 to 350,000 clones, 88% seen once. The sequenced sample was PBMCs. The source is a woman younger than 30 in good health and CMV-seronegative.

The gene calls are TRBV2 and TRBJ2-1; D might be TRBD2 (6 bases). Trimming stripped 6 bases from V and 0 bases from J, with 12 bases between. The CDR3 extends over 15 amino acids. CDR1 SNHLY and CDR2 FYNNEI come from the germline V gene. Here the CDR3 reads CASSDGSSSYNEQFF. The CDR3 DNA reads TGTGCCAGCAGCGACGGGAGCAGCTCCTACAATGAGCAGTTCTTC. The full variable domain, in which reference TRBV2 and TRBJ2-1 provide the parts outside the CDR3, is EPEVTQTPSHQVTQMGQEVILRCVPISNHLYFYWYRQILGQKVEFLVSFYNNEISEKSEIFDDQFSVERPDGSNFTLKIRSTKLEDSAMYFCASSDGSSSYNEQFFGPGTRLTVL.

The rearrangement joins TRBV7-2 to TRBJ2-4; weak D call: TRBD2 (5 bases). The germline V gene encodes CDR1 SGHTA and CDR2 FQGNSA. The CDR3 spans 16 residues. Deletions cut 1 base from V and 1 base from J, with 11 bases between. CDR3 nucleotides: TGTGCCAGCAGCTTAGTTCCCGGGATCGCCAAAAACATTCAGTACTTC. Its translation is CASSLVPGIAKNIQYF.

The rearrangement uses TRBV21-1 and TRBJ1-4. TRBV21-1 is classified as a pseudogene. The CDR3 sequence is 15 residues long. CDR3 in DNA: TGTGCCAGCAGCAGAACAGGAGGGGTGAAGGAAAAACTGTTTTTT. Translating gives CASSRTGGVKEKLFF.

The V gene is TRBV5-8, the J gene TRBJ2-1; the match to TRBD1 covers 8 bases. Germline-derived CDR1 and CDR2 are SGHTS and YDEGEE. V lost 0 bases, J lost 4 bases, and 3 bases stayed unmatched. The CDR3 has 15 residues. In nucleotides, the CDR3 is TGTGCCAGCAGCTTGGGACAGGGGAGATACAATGAGCAGTTCTTC. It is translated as CASSLGQGRYNEQFF.

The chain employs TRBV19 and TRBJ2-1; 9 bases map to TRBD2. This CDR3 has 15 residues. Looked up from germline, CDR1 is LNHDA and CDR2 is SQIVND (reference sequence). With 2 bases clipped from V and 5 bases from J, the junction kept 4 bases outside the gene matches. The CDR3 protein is CASSIILAGNNEQFF. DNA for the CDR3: TGTGCCAGTAGTATAATCCTAGCGGGAAACAATGAGCAGTTCTTC.

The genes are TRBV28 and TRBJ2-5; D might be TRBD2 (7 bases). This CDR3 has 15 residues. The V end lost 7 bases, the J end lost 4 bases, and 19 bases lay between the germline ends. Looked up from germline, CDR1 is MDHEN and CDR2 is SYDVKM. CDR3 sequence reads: CASTHPGEGGETQYF. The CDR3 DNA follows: TGTGCCAGCACTCACCCCGGGGAGGGGGGAGAGACCCAGTACTTC.

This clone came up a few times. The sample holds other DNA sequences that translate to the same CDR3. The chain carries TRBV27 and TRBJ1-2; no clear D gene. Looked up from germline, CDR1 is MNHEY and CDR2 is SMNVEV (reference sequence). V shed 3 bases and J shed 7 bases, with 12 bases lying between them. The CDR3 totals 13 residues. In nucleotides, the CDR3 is TGTGCCAGCAGTTTTCGGGGTTCGTCTGGCTACACCTTC. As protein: CASSFRGSSGYTF.

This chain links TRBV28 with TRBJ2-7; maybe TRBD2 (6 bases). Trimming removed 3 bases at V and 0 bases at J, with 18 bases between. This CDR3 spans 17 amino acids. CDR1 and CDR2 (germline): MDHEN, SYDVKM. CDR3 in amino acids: CASSLFLGGFSSYEQYF. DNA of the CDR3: TGTGCCAGCAGTTTGTTTCTGGGGGGTTTTAGCTCCTACGAGCAGTACTTC.

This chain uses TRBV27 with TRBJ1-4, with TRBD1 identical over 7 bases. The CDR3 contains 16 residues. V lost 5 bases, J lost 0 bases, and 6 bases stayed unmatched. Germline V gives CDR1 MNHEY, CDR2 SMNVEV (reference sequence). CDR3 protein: CASSHRDRATNEKLFF. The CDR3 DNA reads TGTGCCAGCAGTCACCGGGACAGAGCAACTAATGAAAAACTGTTTTTT.

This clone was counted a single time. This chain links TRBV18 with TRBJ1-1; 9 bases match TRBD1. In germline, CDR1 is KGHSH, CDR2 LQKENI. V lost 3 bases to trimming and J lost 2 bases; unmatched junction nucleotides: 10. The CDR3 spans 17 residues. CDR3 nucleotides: TGTGCCAGCTCACCCCGGACCGGGACAGGGCCTAACACTGAAGCTTTCTTT. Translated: CASSPRTGTGPNTEAFF.

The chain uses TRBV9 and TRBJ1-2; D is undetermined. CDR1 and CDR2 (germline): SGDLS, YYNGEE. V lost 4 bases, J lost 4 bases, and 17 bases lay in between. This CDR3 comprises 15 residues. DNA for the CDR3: TGTGCCAGCAGCCCCCGGACGGGATCGCGCTATGGCTACACCTTC. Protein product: CASSPRTGSRYGYTF. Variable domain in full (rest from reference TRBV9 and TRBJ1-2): DSGVTQTPKHLITATGQRVTLRCSPRSGDLSVYWYQQSLDQGLQFLIQYYNGEERAKGNILERFSAQQFPDLHSELNLSSLELGDSALYFCASSPRTGSRYGYTFGSGTRLTVV.

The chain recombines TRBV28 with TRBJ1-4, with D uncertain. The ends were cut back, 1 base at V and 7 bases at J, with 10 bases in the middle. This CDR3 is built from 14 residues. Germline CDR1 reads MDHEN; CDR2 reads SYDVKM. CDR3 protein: CASSLSEAVEKLFF. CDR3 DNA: TGTGCCAGCAGTTTATCGGAGGCCGTTGAAAAACTGTTTTTT.

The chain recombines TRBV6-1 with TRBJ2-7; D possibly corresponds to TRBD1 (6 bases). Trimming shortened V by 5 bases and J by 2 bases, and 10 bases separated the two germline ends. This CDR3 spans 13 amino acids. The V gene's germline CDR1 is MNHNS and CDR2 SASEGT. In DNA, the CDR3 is TGTGCCAGCAGTCCACAGGGCCCCTACGAGCAGTACTTC. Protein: CASSPQGPYEQYF.

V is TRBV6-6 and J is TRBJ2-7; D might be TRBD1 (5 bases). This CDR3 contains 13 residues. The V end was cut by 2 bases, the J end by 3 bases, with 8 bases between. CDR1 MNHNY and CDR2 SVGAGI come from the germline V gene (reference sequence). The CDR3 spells CASSYGANYEQYF. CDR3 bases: TGTGCCAGCAGTTACGGGGCAAACTACGAGCAGTACTTC.

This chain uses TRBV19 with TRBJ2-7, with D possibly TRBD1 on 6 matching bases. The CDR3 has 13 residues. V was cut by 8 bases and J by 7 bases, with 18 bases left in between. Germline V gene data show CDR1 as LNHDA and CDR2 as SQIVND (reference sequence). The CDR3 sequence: CASSGTWYDEQYF. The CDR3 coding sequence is TGTGCCAGTTCCGGGACATGGTACGATGAGCAGTACTTC. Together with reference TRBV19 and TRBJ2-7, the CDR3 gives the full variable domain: DGGITQSPKYLFRKEGQNVTLSCEQNLNHDAMYWYRQDPGQGLRLIYYSQIVNDFQKGDIAEGYSVSREKKESFPLTVTSAQKNPTAFYLCASSGTWYDEQYFGPGTRLTVT.

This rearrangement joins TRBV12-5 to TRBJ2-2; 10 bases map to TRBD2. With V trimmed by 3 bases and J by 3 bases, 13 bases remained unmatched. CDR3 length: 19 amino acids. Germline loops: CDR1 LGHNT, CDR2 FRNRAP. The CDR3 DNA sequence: TGTGCTAGTGGTTTCAAGCGGGAGGGCTCAACTTACGACACCGGGGAGCTGTTTTTT. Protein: CASGFKREGSTYDTGELFF.